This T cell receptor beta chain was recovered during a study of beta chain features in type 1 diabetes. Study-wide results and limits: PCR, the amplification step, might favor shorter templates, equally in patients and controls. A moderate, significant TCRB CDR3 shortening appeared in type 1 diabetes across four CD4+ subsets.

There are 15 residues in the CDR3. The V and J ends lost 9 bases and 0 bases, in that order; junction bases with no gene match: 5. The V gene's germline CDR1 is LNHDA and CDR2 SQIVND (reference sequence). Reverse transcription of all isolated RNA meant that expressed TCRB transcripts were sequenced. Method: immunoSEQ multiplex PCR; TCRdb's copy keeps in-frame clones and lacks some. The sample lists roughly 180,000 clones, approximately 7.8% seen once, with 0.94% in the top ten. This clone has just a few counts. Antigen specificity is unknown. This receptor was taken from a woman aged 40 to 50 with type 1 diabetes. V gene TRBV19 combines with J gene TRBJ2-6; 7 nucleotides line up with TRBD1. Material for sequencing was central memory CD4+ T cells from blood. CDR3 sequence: CASTGVTSGANVLTF. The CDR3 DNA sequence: TGTGCCAGCACAGGGGTTACCTCTGGGGCCAACGTCCTGACTTTC.